These 31 T cell receptor beta chains share one sample of origin, sequenced in a study of T cells in Graves' hyperthyroidism and ophthalmopathy. Using RNA transcripts as the source, TCR beta CDR3 regions were amplified. HTBI primers were employed in a first-round RT-PCR of the TCR CDR3. From the multiplex PCR reads, TCRdb called clonotypes with MiXCR, one entry per CDR3 protein. The sample records fewer than 750,000 distinct CDR3 sequences, around 13% being singletons. The sample comprised blood. These receptors came from a woman aged 50 to 60 with Graves' ophthalmopathy.

This clonotype was recorded many times. This sequence joins TRBV28 and TRBJ1-2, with 7 bases that match TRBD1. From germline, CDR1 is MDHEN and CDR2 SYDVKM. J lost 8 bases, V lost 6 bases, and 12 bases had no gene match. The CDR3 covers 14 residues. The CDR3 here is CASRYLPQGDGYTF. The CDR3 DNA is TGTGCCAGCAGATACCTACCCCAGGGGGACGGCTACACCTTC.

J is TRBJ1-1 and V is TRBV14; D gene uncertain. Trimming pared 3 bases from V and 4 bases from J, leaving 6 bases between. This CDR3 spans 12 amino acids. Germline-derived CDR1 and CDR2 are SGHDN and FVKESK. CDR3 DNA sequence: TGTGCCAGCAGCCACTCAGGCACTGAAGCTTTCTTT. Its translation: CASSHSGTEAFF.

This clonotype was counted at least ten times. The V gene is TRBV5-8, the J gene TRBJ1-1; D not certain. The CDR3 spans 13 residues. V was trimmed by 5 bases and J by 2 bases, leaving 10 bases between them. In germline, CDR1 is SGHTS, CDR2 YDEGEE. CDR3 sequence: CASSQIVNTEAFF. The CDR3, as DNA: TGTGCCAGCAGTCAAATAGTAAACACTGAAGCTTTCTTT.

This sequence joins TRBV3-1 and TRBJ2-1, with 11 bases aligning to TRBD2. With 0 bases clipped from V and 10 bases from J, the junction kept 8 bases outside the gene matches. The CDR3 length is 16 residues. In germline, CDR1 is LGHDT, CDR2 YNNKEL (reference sequence). In nucleotides, the CDR3 is TGTGCCAGCAGCCAAGAAGTTCTAGCGGGAGGACGGGAGCAGTTCTTC. It encodes CASSQEVLAGGREQFF.

Ten or more counts support this clonotype. The chain employs TRBV4-3 and TRBJ2-5; 8 bases are a match to TRBD2. The CDR3 loop spans 15 amino acids. Looked up from germline, CDR1 is LGHNA and CDR2 is YSLEER. Trimming cost V 10 bases and J 2 bases; bases outside gene matches: 12. In nucleotides, the CDR3 is TGCGCCACGACGGAAGGTAGCGGGAATCAAGAGACCCAGTACTTC. It yields the protein CATTEGSGNQETQYF.

This clonotype was detected many times. This chain links TRBV7-2 with TRBJ2-1; 8 bases map to TRBD1. J gave up 7 bases and V 2 bases, and 4 bases lay outside the gene matches. This CDR3 has 14 residues. Germline CDR1 is SGHTA and CDR2 is FQGNSA. CDR3 protein: CASSLYRGDNEQFF. The CDR3 nucleotides are TGTGCCAGCAGCTTATACAGGGGGGATAATGAGCAGTTCTTC.

The chain uses TRBV20-1 and TRBJ1-2; 7 nucleotides align to TRBD1. The CDR3 is 13 amino acids. J was trimmed by 4 bases and V by 4 bases; bases with no gene match: 6. In germline, CDR1 is DFQATT, CDR2 SNEGSKA (reference sequence). Written as DNA, the CDR3 is TGCAGTGCTATACAGGGGTCCTCCTATGGCTACACCTTC. Its translation: CSAIQGSSYGYTF.

This clonotype came up a few times. Here the CDR3 reads CASSSGTGGANTGELFF. The DNA of the CDR3 is TGTGCCAGTAGTAGCGGGACAGGGGGAGCGAACACCGGGGAGCTGTTTTTT. This chain uses TRBV19 with TRBJ2-2, with 11 bases fitting TRBD1. This CDR3 is built from 17 residues. The germline V gene encodes CDR1 LNHDA and CDR2 SQIVND (reference sequence). Trimming took 4 bases from V and 0 from J; bases not matched to a gene: 4.

The gene calls are TRBV2 and TRBJ2-2, with 8 bases lining up with TRBD2. The CDR3 consists of 14 residues. CDR1 is SNHLY and CDR2 is FYNNEI in the germline V gene. J gave up 4 bases and V 8 bases, and 6 bases lay outside the gene matches. The CDR3 loop is CASDNRGGTGELFF. The CDR3 DNA is TGTGCCAGCGATAACCGGGGGGGCACCGGGGAGCTGTTTTTT.

This clonotype was seen repeatedly, ten times or more. V gene TRBV12-3 or TRBV12-4 combines with J gene TRBJ1-1; D not certain. V gave up 3 bases and J gave up 1 base, with 9 bases separating them. This CDR3 is 14 amino acids long. The CDR3 nucleotides are TGTGCCAGCAGTTTTGATTGGGGGAACACTGAAGCTTTCTTT. The encoded protein is CASSFDWGNTEAFF.

This clonotype was counted many times. CDR3 region: CASSPLISRDYGEQFF. The DNA for the CDR3 is TGTGCCAGCAGCCCCCTGATATCGCGGGATTATGGTGAGCAGTTCTTC. The J gene is TRBJ2-1, the V gene TRBV7-2; weak D call: TRBD2 (6 bases). The CDR3 sequence is 16 residues long. CDR1 and CDR2 (germline): SGHTA, FQGNSA. Trimming stripped 5 bases from V and 9 bases from J, with 23 bases between.

This clonotype has only a few counts. A clone one base away is much larger, so this may be a read error. The V and J genes are TRBV20-1 and TRBJ2-3; 7 bases match TRBD1. Germline values: CDR1 DFQATT, CDR2 SNEGSKA (reference sequence). The CDR3 length is 16 residues. The CDR3 coding sequence is TGCAGTGCTAGAGTTCGGCTAACAGGGGTTGCAGATAGGCAGTATTTT. Translating it yields CSARVRLTGVADRQYF.

This clonotype was counted only a few times. This chain links TRBV6-2 or TRBV6-3 with TRBJ2-1, with D perhaps matching TRBD2 (5 bases). The germline V gene has CDR1 MNHEY and CDR2 SVGEGT. The CDR3 runs to 10 residues. The CDR3: CAAGYNEQFF. Written as DNA, the CDR3 is TGTGCTGCGGGCTACAATGAGCAGTTCTTC.

The table lists this clonotype with many counts. The gene calls are TRBV30 and TRBJ1-5; D gene unclear. Trimming removed 0 bases at V and 1 base at J, with 10 bases between. Germline V gene data show CDR1 as GTSNPN and CDR2 as SVGIG (reference sequence). CDR3 length: 15 residues. DNA of the CDR3: TGTGCCTGGAGTGTAACTGGCAGGAGCAATCAGCCCCAGCATTTT. Translation gives CAWSVTGRSNQPQHF.

The table lists this clonotype with a few counts. This chain joins TRBV20-1 and TRBJ1-5, with TRBD1 identical over 7 bases. The CDR3 sequence is 14 residues long. V shed 6 bases, J shed 5 bases, and the junction held 10 bases outside the gene matches. Germline-derived CDR1 and CDR2 are DFQATT and SNEGSKA (reference sequence). CDR3 in DNA: TGCAGTGCCACCGATGACAGGGACGATCAGCCCCAGCATTTT. It codes for CSATDDRDDQPQHF.

This clonotype has only a few counts. The chain links TRBV29-1 to TRBJ1-4; tentatively, D is TRBD1 (6 bases). The CDR3 spans 15 residues. The germline V gene encodes CDR1 SQVTM and CDR2 ANQGSEA. Deletions cut 4 bases from V and 0 bases from J, with 12 bases between. The CDR3 sequence is CSVADSLATNEKLFF. The CDR3 nucleotides are TGCAGCGTTGCGGACAGCCTTGCAACTAATGAAAAACTGTTTTTT.

This clonotype was counted many times. This sequence joins TRBV28 and TRBJ2-5; unclear D gene. The CDR3 is made up of 14 amino acids. V was clipped by 3 bases and J by 3 bases, with 11 bases between them. The germline V gene has CDR1 MDHEN and CDR2 SYDVKM. In DNA, the CDR3 is TGTGCCAGCAGTTTCGAGTTGGGGAAAGAGACCCAGTACTTC. Protein: CASSFELGKETQYF.

The rearrangement joins TRBV19 to TRBJ1-5, with D possibly TRBD1 on 6 matching bases. V was cut by 6 bases and J by 3 bases, with 18 bases left in between. Germline-derived CDR1 and CDR2 are LNHDA and SQIVND (reference sequence). This CDR3 has 16 residues. CDR3 region: CASSEAKWTVNQPQHF. CDR3 bases: TGTGCCAGTAGCGAAGCCAAGTGGACAGTCAATCAGCCCCAGCATTTT.

The rearrangement links TRBV19 to TRBJ2-7, with D tentatively TRBD1 or TRBD2 (6 bases each). Germline V gene lookup returns CDR1 LNHDA and CDR2 SQIVND (reference sequence). Trimming shortened V by 6 bases and J by 2 bases, and 17 bases separated the two germline ends. This CDR3 has 15 residues. This CDR3 reads CASRYREENAYEQYF. CDR3 DNA sequence: TGTGCCAGTAGGTACAGGGAGGAGAATGCCTACGAGCAGTACTTC. The full variable domain, in which reference TRBV19 and TRBJ2-7 provide the parts outside the CDR3, is DGGITQSPKYLFRKEGQNVTLSCEQNLNHDAMYWYRQDPGQGLRLIYYSQIVNDFQKGDIAEGYSVSREKKESFPLTVTSAQKNPTAFYLCASRYREENAYEQYFGPGTRLTVT.

This clonotype was detected ten times or more. This chain uses TRBV20-1 with TRBJ2-7; TRBD2 aligns across 11 bases. The length of the CDR3 is 20 residues. The V segment lost 0 bases and the J segment 4 bases; nucleotides outside the gene matches: 20. From germline, CDR1 is DFQATT and CDR2 SNEGSKA (reference sequence). The CDR3 DNA reads TGCAGTGCTAGAGATCTTGGAAGGGCTAGCGGGAGGTCCCTAATTTACGAGCAGTACTTC. Translated, it gives CSARDLGRASGRSLIYEQYF.

The V call is TRBV10-3, the J call TRBJ1-3; D is uncertain. Germline V lookup: CDR1 ENHRY, CDR2 SYGVKD. The ends were cut back, 7 bases at V and 1 base at J, with 17 bases in the middle. The CDR3 extends over 16 amino acids. The DNA for the CDR3 is TGTGCCATCACCCCCACGGACTTCTCGTCTGGAAACACCATATATTTT. As protein: CAITPTDFSSGNTIYF.

This clonotype was detected ten times or more. The chain links TRBV6-2 or TRBV6-3 to TRBJ2-5; 7 nucleotides match TRBD1. After removal of 5 bases from V and 2 bases from J, the junction contained 5 bases not matched to a gene. Per the germline V gene, CDR1 is MNHEY and CDR2 is SVGEGT. This CDR3 has 14 amino acids. The CDR3 loop is CASSTDRAQETQYF. CDR3 sequence (DNA): TGTGCCAGCAGTACAGACAGGGCACAAGAGACCCAGTACTTC.

The chain joins TRBV7-2 to TRBJ1-5; possibly TRBD1 for D (5 bases). V was pared by 1 base and J by 0 bases, with 10 bases between. The CDR3 totals 16 residues. The germline CDR1 and CDR2 sequences are SGHTA and FQGNSA. The CDR3 protein is CASSLVGGFSNQPQHF. CDR3 sequence (DNA): TGTGCCAGCAGCTTAGTCGGGGGGTTTAGCAATCAGCCCCAGCATTTT.

This clonotype was recorded at least ten times. The gene calls are TRBV28 and TRBJ2-7, with 14 bases lining up with TRBD2. This CDR3 is 18 amino acids long. Germline CDR1 MDHEN, CDR2 SYDVKM. V lost 5 bases, J lost 5 bases, and 14 bases stayed unmatched. CDR3 protein: CASSITPTGTSGRNEQYF. The CDR3 DNA is TGTGCCAGCAGTATCACACCAACTGGGACTAGCGGGAGAAACGAGCAGTACTTC. Combining the CDR3 with reference TRBV28 and TRBJ2-7 gives the whole variable domain DVKVTQSSRYLVKRTGEKVFLECVQDMDHENMFWYRQDPGLGLRLIYFSYDVKMKEKGDIPEGYSVSREKKERFSLILESASTNQTSMYLCASSITPTGTSGRNEQYFGPGTRLTVT.

This clonotype appeared many times. The J gene is TRBJ2-2, the V gene TRBV28, with 9 bases lining up with TRBD1. Trimming removed 6 bases from V and 6 bases from J; junction bases left unmatched: 8. CDR3 length equals 15 residues. Germline values: CDR1 MDHEN, CDR2 SYDVKM. The CDR3 DNA reads as TGTGCCAGCAGGGTTCAAGGGGACAGGGCCGGGGAGCTGTTTTTT. Its translation: CASRVQGDRAGELFF.

This clonotype was seen a handful of times. The junction differs from germline at one of its ends, possibly a read error. This CDR3 reads CASSQDFGGAVTHEQHF. Written as DNA, the CDR3 is TGCGCCAGCAGCCAAGATTTTGGGGGCGCGGTCACGCACGAGCAGCACTTC. This sequence joins TRBV4-3 and TRBJ2-7; D is perhaps TRBD1 (6 bases). The germline gives CDR1 LGHNA, CDR2 YSLEER. The CDR3 totals 17 residues.

J is TRBJ1-1 and V is TRBV2; no clear D. The CDR3 is 14 amino acids. Trimming took 6 bases from V and 1 from J, leaving 12 bases between them. The germline CDR1 and CDR2 sequences are SNHLY and FYNNEI. The CDR3 region is CASSLSISNTEAFF. CDR3 sequence (DNA): TGTGCCAGCAGCTTGTCGATCTCGAACACTGAAGCTTTCTTT.

In its sample, this clonotype was seen a few times. The chain employs TRBV20-1 and TRBJ2-7; D is undetermined. The CDR3 contains 17 residues. Per the germline V gene, CDR1 is DFQATT and CDR2 is SNEGSKA (reference sequence). Trimming removed 3 bases at V and 7 bases at J, with 28 bases between. CDR3 in DNA: TGCAGTGCTAGGGCTATGGGAAGGTTACAGTTGGATGTTGAGCAGTACTTC. The encoded protein is CSARAMGRLQLDVEQYF.

This clonotype has a count of ten or more. This chain joins TRBV10-3 and TRBJ1-1, with D possibly TRBD1 on 6 matching bases. The germline V gene encodes CDR1 ENHRY and CDR2 SYGVKD. V lost 5 bases and J lost 0, with 7 bases in between. CDR3 length: 13 amino acids. The CDR3 nucleotides read TGTGCCATCAGTCGGGACATGAACACTGAAGCTTTCTTT. Its translation is CAISRDMNTEAFF.

Ten or more counts support this clonotype. The DNA for the CDR3 is TGTGCCAGCAGTCAAACAGGGGTCGGCACAGATACGCAGTATTTT. This encodes CASSQTGVGTDTQYF. This chain connects TRBV7-3 to TRBJ2-3, with TRBD1 matching over 7 bases. Trimming cost V 6 bases and J 1 base; bases outside gene matches: 7. CDR1 and CDR2 from the germline V gene are SGHTA and FQGTGA. The CDR3 totals 15 residues.

This clonotype turned up a few times. The V and J genes are TRBV14 and TRBJ2-5; D is uncertain. The CDR3 runs to 15 residues. Germline assignment: CDR1 SGHDN and CDR2 FVKESK. Between the trimmed V and J ends, which lost 6 bases and 2 bases, there was a span of 16 bases. This CDR3 is CASSQFRLIQETQYF. The CDR3, as DNA: TGTGCCAGCAGTCAGTTCCGACTGATACAAGAGACCCAGTACTTC.